These T cell receptor beta chains were read from a single sample in a study of cytomegalovirus exposure and HLA in healthy donors. Sequenced by immunoSEQ multiplex PCR; TCRdb stores in-frame clones only, minus some. This table has around 200,000 clones, 79% appearing once. The sample consisted of PBMCs. All receptors derive from a woman aged 18-30 years in good health and CMV-seronegative. Each CDR3 is given with its conserved first and last residue. A D gene is named only where the DNA matches it firmly. For some rows the clone size is stated as once, few or many, or as a class when expanded; others skip it.

once	TRBV4-2	TRBD1	TRBJ1-5	TGTGCCAGCAGCCAGGAAACAGGGGGAGGTTACAATCAGCCCCAGCATTTT	CASSQETGGGYNQPQHF
NA	TRBV11-2	TRBD1	TRBJ1-1	TGTGCCAGCAGCAAGGACAGGGGGCCTTCCATGAACACTGAAGCTTTCTTT	CASSKDRGPSMNTEAFF
once	TRBV4-1	NA	TRBJ1-1	TGCGCCAGCAGCCAAGGTATGAACACTGAAGCTTTCTTT	CASSQGMNTEAFF
NA	TRBV28	NA	TRBJ2-5	TGTGCCAGCAGTTTCCTGGGAGAACAAGAGACCCAGTACTTC	CASSFLGEQETQYF
NA	TRBV7-3	NA	TRBJ2-6	TGTGCCAGCAGCGCCCAGGGAAAGCCTGGGGCCAACGTCCTGACTTTC	CASSAQGKPGANVLTF
NA	TRBV9	TRBD2	TRBJ2-7	TGTGCCAGCAGCTCTGGACTAGCGGGAGACGGGGAGCAGTACTTC	CASSSGLAGDGEQYF
NA	TRBV7-3	TRBD2	TRBJ2-3	TGTGCCAGCAGCTTAAGCGGGAGGGCCGGAGATACGCAGTATTTT	CASSLSGRAGDTQYF
NA	TRBV6-5	TRBD1	TRBJ1-4	TGTGCCAGCGGATCGTGGGGACAGAGGAATGAAAAACTGTTTTTT	CASGSWGQRNEKLFF
NA	TRBV6-1	TRBD2	TRBJ2-1	TGTGCCAGCAGTGACGCGGGAGTCGCTTACAATGAGCAGTTCTTC	CASSDAGVAYNEQFF
NA	TRBV28	NA	TRBJ1-2	TGTGCCAGCAGTTTGGTTACGGGAAGCTATGGCTACACCTTC	CASSLVTGSYGYTF
few	TRBV9	NA	TRBJ1-1	TGTGCCAGCAGCGTAGCTATGGAGGGCACTGAAGCTTTCTTT	CASSVAMEGTEAFF
few	TRBV19	NA	TRBJ1-2	TGTGCCAGTAGTGATACAGGGAAAGGCTACACCTTC	CASSDTGKGYTF
NA	TRBV14	TRBD1	TRBJ1-2	TGTGCCAGCAGCCAAGAACAGGGGGGGGGCTACACCTTC	CASSQEQGGGYTF
few	TRBV10-1	NA	TRBJ2-1	TGCGCCAGCAGTGAGTACTACGACAATGAGCAGTTCTTC	CASSEYYDNEQFF
NA	TRBV10-2	TRBD2	TRBJ2-1	TGCGCCAGCATCGAGTCGGGGAATAGCGGGGCCCATGAGCAGTTCTTC	CASIESGNSGAHEQFF
NA	TRBV11-3	TRBD2	TRBJ2-2	TGTGCCAGCGCGAAAACCGGGACGGGAGGAACCGGGGAGCTGTTTTTT	CASAKTGTGGTGELFF
NA	TRBV27	NA	TRBJ1-2	TGTGCCAGCAGTTTCTCCGACAGTTCCCTTGGCTACACCTTC	CASSFSDSSLGYTF
NA	TRBV4-1	NA	TRBJ1-5	TGCGCCAGCAGCCAAGATCATGAGCGAGGCCAGCCCCAGCATTTT	CASSQDHERGQPQHF
NA	TRBV9	NA	TRBJ1-1	TGTGCCAGCAGCGTAGGGGCAGGGTCGGGCACTGAAGCTTTCTTT	CASSVGAGSGTEAFF
NA	TRBV27	TRBD2	TRBJ2-1	TGTGCCAGCAGTTCCCGGGAGGGCACCTACAATGAGCAGTTCTTC	CASSSREGTYNEQFF
NA	TRBV29-1	NA	TRBJ1-2	TGCAGCGTTACAGGGTCTCCGGATGGCTACACCTTC	CSVTGSPDGYTF
NA	TRBV27	NA	TRBJ2-7	TGTGCCAGCAGTCCTTCAGGGGTCTCCTACGAGCAGTACTTC	CASSPSGVSYEQYF
NA	TRBV19	NA	TRBJ1-1	TGTGCCAGCCTCCTCGGTTCTAAAGCTTTCTTT	CASLLGSKAFF
NA	TRBV28	NA	TRBJ2-1	TGTGCCAGCGGTGGGGCGATCTTTAATGAGCAGTTCTTC	CASGGAIFNEQFF
NA	TRBV7-8	NA	TRBJ2-3	TGTGCCAGCAGCTTAGAGGTAGCGGAGAGCACAGATACGCAGTATTTT	CASSLEVAESTDTQYF
NA	TRBV18	TRBD1	TRBJ1-2	TGTGCCAGCTCACCACGACAGGGGGCAGATGGCTACACCTTC	CASSPRQGADGYTF
NA	TRBV28	NA	TRBJ1-1	TGTGCCAGCAGTTTATTACGAGGCGGAAGATCCACTGAAGCTTTCTTT	CASSLLRGGRSTEAFF
once	TRBV19	TRBD2	TRBJ2-5	TGTGCCAGTAGTATACCGGGGGGGCGCCAAGAGACCCAGTACTTC	CASSIPGGRQETQYF
NA	TRBV5-6	TRBD2	TRBJ2-5	TGTGCCAGCAGCGTGACTAGCGGGGGGTACCAAGAGACCCAGTACTTC	CASSVTSGGYQETQYF
NA	TRBV19	NA	TRBJ2-2	TGTGCCAGTAGTATAAGCGGGTACGAAAGCACCGGGGAGCTGTTTTTT	CASSISGYESTGELFF
NA	TRBV6-5	TRBD1	TRBJ2-7	TGTGCCAGCAGTTACCGGGGACAGGGGGTCTACGAGCAGTACTTC	CASSYRGQGVYEQYF
NA	TRBV7-3	TRBD2	TRBJ2-1	TGTGCCAGCAGCAGCACTAGCGGGAGGTCCTACAATGAGCAGTTCTTC	CASSSTSGRSYNEQFF
NA	TRBV4-2	NA	TRBJ1-1	TGTGCCAGCAGCCAAGCTTCCCAGGGGACCACTGAAGCTTTCTTT	CASSQASQGTTEAFF
few	TRBV2	TRBD2	TRBJ2-7	TGTGCCAGCAGTCCCATTTGGACTAGCGGGAAGGGGGGCTACGAGCAGTACTTC	CASSPIWTSGKGGYEQYF
NA	TRBV6-1	TRBD1	TRBJ1-6	TGTGCCAGCAGTGAAGGGGCCGGGACAGGGGTATCACCCCTCCACTTT	CASSEGAGTGVSPLHF
NA	TRBV7-3	NA	TRBJ1-6	TGTGCCAGCAGCTTAAAACCTCCAGGCGGAGCGGATAATTCACCCCTCCACTTT	CASSLKPPGGADNSPLHF
NA	TRBV5-1	TRBD1	TRBJ2-7	TGCGCCAGCAGCGCCGGGACAGGGGCCTACGAGCAGTACTTC	CASSAGTGAYEQYF
NA	TRBV7-6	TRBD1	TRBJ2-7	TGTGCCAGCAGCCCAGGACAGGGGGCTTACGAGCAGTACTTC	CASSPGQGAYEQYF
NA	TRBV28	TRBD2	TRBJ2-1	TGTGCCAGCAACGATCCGGCTAGCGGGTACAATGAGCAGTTCTTC	CASNDPASGYNEQFF
NA	TRBV15	TRBD1	TRBJ1-6	TGTGCCACCAGCAGAGCCCCGACAGGGGTATATAATTCACCCCTCCACTTT	CATSRAPTGVYNSPLHF